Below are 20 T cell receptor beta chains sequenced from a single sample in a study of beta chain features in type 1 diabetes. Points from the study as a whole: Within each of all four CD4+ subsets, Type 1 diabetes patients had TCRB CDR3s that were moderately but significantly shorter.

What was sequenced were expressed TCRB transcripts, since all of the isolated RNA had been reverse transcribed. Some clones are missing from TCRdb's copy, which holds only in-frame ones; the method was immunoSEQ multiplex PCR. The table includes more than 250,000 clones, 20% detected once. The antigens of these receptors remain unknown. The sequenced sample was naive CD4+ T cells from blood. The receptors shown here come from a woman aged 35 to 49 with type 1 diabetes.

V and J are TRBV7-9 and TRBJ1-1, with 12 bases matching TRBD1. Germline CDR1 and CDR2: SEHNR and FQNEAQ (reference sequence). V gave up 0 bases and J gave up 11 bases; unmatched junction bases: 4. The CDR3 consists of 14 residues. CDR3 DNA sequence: TGTGCCAGCAGCTTAGCTGGGACAGGGGGCGGTGCTTTCTTT. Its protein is CASSLAGTGGGAFF.

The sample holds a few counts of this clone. The CDR3: CASTQGNTEAFF. CDR3 sequence (DNA): TGCGCCAGCACTCAGGGGAACACTGAAGCTTTCTTT. The rearrangement joins TRBV5-1 to TRBJ1-1, with D perhaps TRBD1 (5 bases). Trimming pared 6 bases from V and 1 base from J, leaving 7 bases between. Looked up from germline, CDR1 is SGHRS and CDR2 is YFSETQ. CDR3 length equals 12 residues.

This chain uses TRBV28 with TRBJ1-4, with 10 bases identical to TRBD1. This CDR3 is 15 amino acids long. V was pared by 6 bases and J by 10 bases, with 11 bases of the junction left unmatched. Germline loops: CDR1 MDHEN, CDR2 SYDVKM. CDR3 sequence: CASSPPGQGKGKLFF. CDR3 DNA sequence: TGTGCCAGCAGCCCCCCGGGACAGGGGAAGGGAAAACTGTTTTTT.

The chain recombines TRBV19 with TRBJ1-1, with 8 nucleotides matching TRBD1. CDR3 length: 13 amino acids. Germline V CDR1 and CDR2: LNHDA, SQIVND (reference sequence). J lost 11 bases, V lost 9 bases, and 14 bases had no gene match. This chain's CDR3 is CASTSTGVLTAFF. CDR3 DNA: TGTGCCAGCACCTCGACAGGGGTGTTGACGGCTTTCTTT.

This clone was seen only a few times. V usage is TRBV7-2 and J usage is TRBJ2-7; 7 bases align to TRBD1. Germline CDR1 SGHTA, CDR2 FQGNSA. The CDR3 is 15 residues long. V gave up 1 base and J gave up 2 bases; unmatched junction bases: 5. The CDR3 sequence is CASSLGQGLTYEQYF. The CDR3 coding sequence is TGTGCCAGCAGCTTAGGACAGGGATTAACCTACGAGCAGTACTTC.

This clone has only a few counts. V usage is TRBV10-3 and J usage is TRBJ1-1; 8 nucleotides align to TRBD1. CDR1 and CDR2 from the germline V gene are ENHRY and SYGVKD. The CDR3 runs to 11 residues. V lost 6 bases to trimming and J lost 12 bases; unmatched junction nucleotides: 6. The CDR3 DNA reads TGTGCCATCAGAGGGACAGGAATGACTTTCTTT. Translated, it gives CAIRGTGMTFF.

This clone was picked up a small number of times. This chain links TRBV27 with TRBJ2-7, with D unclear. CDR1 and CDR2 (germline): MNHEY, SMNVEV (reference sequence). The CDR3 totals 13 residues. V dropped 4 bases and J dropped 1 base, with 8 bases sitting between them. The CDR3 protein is CASSYGRSYEQYF. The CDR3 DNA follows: TGTGCCAGCAGTTATGGCCGTTCCTACGAGCAGTACTTC.

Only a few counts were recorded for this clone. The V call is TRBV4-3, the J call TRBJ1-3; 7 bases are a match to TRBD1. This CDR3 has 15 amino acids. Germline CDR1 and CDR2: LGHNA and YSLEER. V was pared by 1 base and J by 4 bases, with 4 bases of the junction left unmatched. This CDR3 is CASSQGQGGGNTIYF. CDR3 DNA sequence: TGCGCCAGCAGCCAAGGACAGGGCGGAGGAAACACCATATATTTT.

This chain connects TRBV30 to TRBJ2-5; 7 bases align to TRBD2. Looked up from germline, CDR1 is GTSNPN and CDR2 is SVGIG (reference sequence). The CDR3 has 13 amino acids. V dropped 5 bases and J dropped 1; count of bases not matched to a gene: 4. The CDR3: CAWGEGFQETQYF. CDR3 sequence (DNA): TGTGCCTGGGGGGAGGGGTTCCAAGAGACCCAGTACTTC.

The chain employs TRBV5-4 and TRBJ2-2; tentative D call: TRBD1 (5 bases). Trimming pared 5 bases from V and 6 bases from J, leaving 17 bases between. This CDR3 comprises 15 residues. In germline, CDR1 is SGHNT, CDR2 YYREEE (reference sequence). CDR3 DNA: TGTGCCAGCAGTTCCCTGCAAGGGGCGCCCGGGGAGCTGTTTTTT. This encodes CASSSLQGAPGELFF.

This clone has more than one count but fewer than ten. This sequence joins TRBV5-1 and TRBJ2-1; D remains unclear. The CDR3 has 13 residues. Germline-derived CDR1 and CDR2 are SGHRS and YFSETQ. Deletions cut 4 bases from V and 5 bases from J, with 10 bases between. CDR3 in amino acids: CASSPPGHNEQFF. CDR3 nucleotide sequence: TGCGCCAGCAGCCCCCCAGGCCACAATGAGCAGTTCTTC.

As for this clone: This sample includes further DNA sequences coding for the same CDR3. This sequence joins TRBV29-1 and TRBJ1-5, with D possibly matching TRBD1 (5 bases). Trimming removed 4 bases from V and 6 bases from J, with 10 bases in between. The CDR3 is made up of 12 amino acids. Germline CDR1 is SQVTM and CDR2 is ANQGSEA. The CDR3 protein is CSVGGVGQPQHF. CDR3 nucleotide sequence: TGCAGCGTTGGGGGGGTCGGTCAGCCCCAGCATTTT.

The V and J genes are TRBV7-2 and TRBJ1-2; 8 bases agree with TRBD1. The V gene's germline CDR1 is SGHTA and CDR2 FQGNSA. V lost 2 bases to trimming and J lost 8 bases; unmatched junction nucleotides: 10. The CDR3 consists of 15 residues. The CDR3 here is CASSLTGQGPDGYTF. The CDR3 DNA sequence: TGTGCCAGCAGCTTAACCGGACAGGGTCCAGACGGCTACACCTTC.

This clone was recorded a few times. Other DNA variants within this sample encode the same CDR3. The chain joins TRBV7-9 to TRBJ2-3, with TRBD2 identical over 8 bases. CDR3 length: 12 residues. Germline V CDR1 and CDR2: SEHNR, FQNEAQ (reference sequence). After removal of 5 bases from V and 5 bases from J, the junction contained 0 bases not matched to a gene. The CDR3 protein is CASSRGGDTQYF. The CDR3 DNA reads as TGTGCCAGCAGCCGGGGGGGAGATACGCAGTATTTT.

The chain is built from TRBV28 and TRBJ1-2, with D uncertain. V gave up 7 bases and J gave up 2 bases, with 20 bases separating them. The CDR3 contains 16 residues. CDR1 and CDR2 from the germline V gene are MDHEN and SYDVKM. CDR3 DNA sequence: TGTGCCAGCAATGTCGGCGATGGTGGAGGGAACTATGGCTACACCTTC. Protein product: CASNVGDGGGNYGYTF.

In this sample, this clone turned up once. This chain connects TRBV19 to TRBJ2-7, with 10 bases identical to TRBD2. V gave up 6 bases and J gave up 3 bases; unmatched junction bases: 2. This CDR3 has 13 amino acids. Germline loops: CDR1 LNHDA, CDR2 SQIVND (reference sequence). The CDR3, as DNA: TGTGCCAGTAGGCGGACTAGCGGCTACGAGCAGTACTTC. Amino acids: CASRRTSGYEQYF. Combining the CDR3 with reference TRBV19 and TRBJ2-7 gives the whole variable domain DGGITQSPKYLFRKEGQNVTLSCEQNLNHDAMYWYRQDPGQGLRLIYYSQIVNDFQKGDIAEGYSVSREKKESFPLTVTSAQKNPTAFYLCASRRTSGYEQYFGPGTRLTVT.

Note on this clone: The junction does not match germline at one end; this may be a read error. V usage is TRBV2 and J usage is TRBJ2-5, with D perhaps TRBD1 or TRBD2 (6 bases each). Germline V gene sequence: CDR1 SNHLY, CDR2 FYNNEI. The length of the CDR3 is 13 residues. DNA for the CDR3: TGTGCCAGCGGTGAGGGGGGTAGAGAGACCCAGTACTTC. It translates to CASGEGGRETQYF.

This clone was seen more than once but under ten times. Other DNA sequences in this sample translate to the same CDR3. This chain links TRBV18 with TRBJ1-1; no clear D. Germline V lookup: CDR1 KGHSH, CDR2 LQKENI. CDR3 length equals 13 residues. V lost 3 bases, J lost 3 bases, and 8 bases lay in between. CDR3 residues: CASSPREDTEAFF. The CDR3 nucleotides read TGTGCCAGCTCACCCCGGGAGGACACTGAAGCTTTCTTT.

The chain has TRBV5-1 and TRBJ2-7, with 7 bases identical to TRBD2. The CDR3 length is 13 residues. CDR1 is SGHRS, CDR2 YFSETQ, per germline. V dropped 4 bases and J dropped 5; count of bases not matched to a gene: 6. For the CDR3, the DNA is TGCGCCAGCAGCCTTCGACTAGCCGACGAGCAGTACTTC. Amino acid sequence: CASSLRLADEQYF. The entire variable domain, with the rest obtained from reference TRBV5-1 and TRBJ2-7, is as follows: KAGVTQTPRYLIKTRGQQVTLSCSPISGHRSVSWYQQTPGQGLQFLFEYFSETQRNKGNFPGRFSGRQFSNSRSEMNVSTLELGDSALYLCASSLRLADEQYFGPGTRLTVT.

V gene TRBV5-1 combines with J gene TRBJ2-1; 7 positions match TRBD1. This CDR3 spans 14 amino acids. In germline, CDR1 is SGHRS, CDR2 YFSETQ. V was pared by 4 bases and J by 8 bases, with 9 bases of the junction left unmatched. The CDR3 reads CASSVAGQVDEQFF. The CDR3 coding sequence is TGCGCCAGCAGCGTGGCCGGACAGGTCGATGAGCAGTTCTTC.